These 22 T cell receptor beta chains originate from one sample sequenced in a study of CD8+ T cells in alopecia areata. Extracted from the samples, RNA was reverse transcribed into cDNA to serve as the sequencing template. Profiling relied on immunoSEQ multiplex PCR, and the TCRdb table lists in-frame clones only, not all of them. The repertoire consists of about 200,000 clones, with 50% to 65% occurring once and the leading ten covering just over 0.45%. Source: CD4+ T cells sorted from blood, taken at week 0. These receptors originate from a human donor with alopecia areata.

This sequence joins TRBV18 and TRBJ2-7; D possibly matches TRBD1 or TRBD2 (7 bases each). Looked up from germline, CDR1 is KGHSH and CDR2 is LQKENI. The CDR3 is made up of 15 amino acids. Trimming cost V 2 bases and J 3 bases, with 14 bases left between them. CDR3 in amino acids: CASSPAQGGIYEQYF. The CDR3 DNA follows: TGTGCCAGCTCACCAGCGCAGGGGGGGATCTACGAGCAGTACTTC. The full variable domain, with the rest looked up from reference TRBV18 and TRBJ2-7, is NAGVMQNPRHLVRRRGQEARLRCSPMKGHSHVYWYRQLPEEGLKFMVYLQKENIIDESGMPKERFSAEFPKEGPSILRIQQVVRGDSAAYFCASSPAQGGIYEQYFGPGTRLTVT.

This chain uses TRBV5-1 with TRBJ2-3; perhaps TRBD1 as D (5 bases). Germline V gives CDR1 SGHRS, CDR2 YFSETQ. The V end lost 0 bases, the J end lost 1 base, and 9 bases lay between the germline ends. CDR3 length equals 15 residues. CDR3 bases: TGCGCCAGCAGCTTGGGCAGGGCCCGCACAGATACGCAGTATTTT. Translated: CASSLGRARTDTQYF.

CDR3 sequence reads: CASSPQDRMNTEAFF. The CDR3 DNA sequence: TGTGCCAGCAGCCCTCAGGACAGGATGAACACTGAAGCTTTCTTT. This rearrangement joins TRBV11-2 to TRBJ1-1; the match to TRBD1 covers 7 bases. V lost 5 bases and J lost 0; bases outside the gene matches: 6. The CDR3 is 15 residues long. Germline CDR1 is SGHAT and CDR2 is FQNNGV.

This chain links TRBV7-8 with TRBJ1-4; D may be TRBD1 (5 bases). The CDR3 runs to 13 residues. Germline V gives CDR1 SGHVS, CDR2 FQNEAQ. Deletions cut 8 bases from V and 7 bases from J, with 14 bases between. CDR3 nucleotide sequence: TGTGCCAGCGCGCGGGACCGATTTGAAAAACTGTTTTTT. Protein product: CASARDRFEKLFF.

Only a few counts were recorded for this clone. The genes are TRBV4-1 and TRBJ2-3; TRBD2 aligns across 9 bases. CDR1 and CDR2 (germline): MGHRA, YSYEKL. J was trimmed by 3 bases and V by 4 bases; bases with no gene match: 8. The CDR3 has 16 amino acids. The CDR3 protein is CASSPLFSGGTDTQYF. As DNA, the CDR3 is TGCGCCAGCAGCCCTCTATTTAGCGGGGGAACAGATACGCAGTATTTT.

This clone was recorded a few times. The V and J genes are TRBV7-2 and TRBJ2-1, with 7 bases matching TRBD2. CDR1 and CDR2 (germline): SGHTA, FQGNSA. The CDR3 has 14 residues. J lost 7 bases, V lost 5 bases, and 8 bases had no gene match. DNA of the CDR3: TGTGCCAGCAGCCGTGGACTAGTAGGAAATGAGCAGTTCTTC. Translated, it gives CASSRGLVGNEQFF.

CDR3 region: CASSPTLADTTDTQYF. CDR3 sequence (DNA): TGTGCCAGCTCACCCACACTAGCGGACACCACAGATACGCAGTATTTT. V gene TRBV18 combines with J gene TRBJ2-3; 8 bases line up with TRBD2. The junction had 7 bases not matched to a gene; V was cut back by 3 bases and J by 2 bases. The germline CDR1 and CDR2 sequences are KGHSH and LQKENI. The CDR3 runs 16 residues. Filled out from reference TRBV18 and TRBJ2-3, the complete variable domain reads NAGVMQNPRHLVRRRGQEARLRCSPMKGHSHVYWYRQLPEEGLKFMVYLQKENIIDESGMPKERFSAEFPKEGPSILRIQQVVRGDSAAYFCASSPTLADTTDTQYFGPGTRLTVL.

This chain joins TRBV10-3 and TRBJ2-1; TRBD1 might be the D (6 bases). V shed 6 bases and J shed 0 bases, with 15 bases lying between them. Germline assignment: CDR1 ENHRY and CDR2 SYGVKD. This CDR3 is 16 amino acids long. The CDR3 DNA sequence: TGTGCCATCAGCGAGCCAGCGGACAGCTCCTACAATGAGCAGTTCTTC. As protein: CAISEPADSSYNEQFF.

The chain recombines TRBV5-1 with TRBJ2-1, with unresolved D. The germline V and J ends were trimmed by 3 bases and 7 bases, with 14 bases remaining between them. The CDR3 totals 14 residues. CDR1 SGHRS and CDR2 YFSETQ come from the germline V gene. For the CDR3, the DNA is TGCGCCAGCAGCTCCCCCCCCTACGGGAATGAGCAGTTCTTC. This codes for CASSSPPYGNEQFF.

V is TRBV19 and J is TRBJ1-2, with 7 nucleotides matching TRBD1. Trimming cost V 10 bases and J 2 bases; bases outside gene matches: 4. The CDR3 extends over 12 amino acids. The germline V gene has CDR1 LNHDA and CDR2 SQIVND (reference sequence). The CDR3 region has the DNA TGTGCCATTGCGGACAGGAACTATGGCTACACCTTC. Translating gives CAIADRNYGYTF.

This clone was detected only a few times. This rearrangement joins TRBV5-1 to TRBJ1-3, with D possibly being TRBD1 (6 bases). The V gene lost 4 bases and the J gene lost 0 bases, with 14 bases spanning the gap. CDR1 is SGHRS, CDR2 YFSETQ, per germline. The CDR3 loop spans 16 amino acids. CDR3: CASSPRTASSGNTIYF. CDR3 DNA sequence: TGCGCCAGCAGCCCCCGGACAGCCAGCTCTGGAAACACCATATATTTT. Variable domain in full (rest from reference TRBV5-1 and TRBJ1-3): KAGVTQTPRYLIKTRGQQVTLSCSPISGHRSVSWYQQTPGQGLQFLFEYFSETQRNKGNFPGRFSGRQFSNSRSEMNVSTLELGDSALYLCASSPRTASSGNTIYFGEGSWLTVV.

About this clone itself: The junction departs from germline at one end; a sequencing error may be responsible. The chain links TRBV6-1 to TRBJ2-7, with 8 positions matching TRBD2. This CDR3 has 14 residues. From germline, CDR1 is MNHNS and CDR2 SASEGT. As DNA, the CDR3 is TGTGCCAGCAGTGTTGAGGGACTAGTTCCAATGGGATCCTTC. This sequence encodes CASSVEGLVPMGSF.

The gene calls are TRBV25-1 and TRBJ1-2, with D maybe TRBD1 (6 bases). The V end lost 3 bases, the J end lost 8 bases, and 19 bases lay between the germline ends. The V gene's germline CDR1 is MGHDK and CDR2 SYGVNS. The CDR3 runs 15 residues. The CDR3 DNA is TGTGCCAGCAGTGACCCAGGGGACTTCCCCGAGGGCTACACCTTC. It encodes CASSDPGDFPEGYTF.

This clone was observed a few times. The chain recombines TRBV7-2 with TRBJ2-7, with 8 bases lining up with TRBD1. Germline CDR1 is SGHTA and CDR2 is FQGNSA. The CDR3 length is 14 residues. J was trimmed by 6 bases and V by 4 bases; bases with no gene match: 8. The CDR3 DNA reads TGTGCCAGCAGCTGCGAGCGGACAGGGTGCGAGCAGTACTTC. Protein: CASSCERTGCEQYF.

This clone was counted a few times. The V call is TRBV18, the J call TRBJ1-6, with D unclear. CDR3 length: 17 residues. Trimming removed 4 bases from V and 5 bases from J, with 18 bases in between. Germline V CDR1 and CDR2: KGHSH, LQKENI. CDR3 protein: CASSRLTLDGNNSPLHF. CDR3 DNA: TGTGCCAGCTCACGATTAACATTGGACGGGAATAATTCACCCCTCCACTTT. Using reference TRBV18 and TRBJ1-6 for the parts outside the CDR3, the full variable domain is NAGVMQNPRHLVRRRGQEARLRCSPMKGHSHVYWYRQLPEEGLKFMVYLQKENIIDESGMPKERFSAEFPKEGPSILRIQQVVRGDSAAYFCASSRLTLDGNNSPLHFGNGTRLTVT.

The chain is built from TRBV30 and TRBJ2-7; D gene uncertain. CDR1 and CDR2 (germline): GTSNPN, SVGIG (reference sequence). Deletions cut 0 bases from V and 9 bases from J, with 15 bases between. The CDR3 extends over 13 amino acids. This CDR3 is CAWSVGWSDRQYF. Written as DNA, the CDR3 is TGTGCCTGGAGTGTAGGATGGAGCGATAGGCAGTACTTC.

The chain couples TRBV5-1 to TRBJ2-5; D may be TRBD1 or TRBD2 (5 bases each). The V gene lost 4 bases and the J gene lost 2 bases, with 18 bases spanning the gap. Germline V lookup: CDR1 SGHRS, CDR2 YFSETQ. The CDR3 extends over 16 amino acids. In DNA form, the CDR3 reads TGCGCCAGCAGCCCCACCGGGACGGTCAATCAAGAGACCCAGTACTTC. Its translation is CASSPTGTVNQETQYF.

The gene calls are TRBV18 and TRBJ2-7; TRBD2 agrees at 16 bases. The CDR3 length is 17 residues. J gave up 3 bases and V 3 bases, and 5 bases lay outside the gene matches. Germline V gives CDR1 KGHSH, CDR2 LQKENI. The CDR3 protein is CASSPSGLAGGIYEQYF. The CDR3 DNA reads TGTGCCAGCTCACCCTCGGGACTAGCGGGAGGGATCTACGAGCAGTACTTC.

This chain connects TRBV10-1 to TRBJ2-2, with D perhaps matching TRBD2 (5 bases). This CDR3 contains 14 residues. The V and J ends lost 3 bases and 6 bases respectively, with 11 bases between them. CDR1 is WNHNN and CDR2 is SYGVQD in the germline V gene (reference sequence). The chain's CDR3 is CASSDIREPGELFF. CDR3 in DNA: TGCGCCAGCAGTGATATTAGGGAGCCCGGGGAGCTGTTTTTT.

Ten or more counts support this clone. This chain joins TRBV5-5 and TRBJ2-5; TRBD2 is a possible D gene (6 bases). The CDR3 loop spans 15 amino acids. The germline CDR1 and CDR2 sequences are SGHKS and YYEKEE (reference sequence). Trimming stripped 5 bases from V and 5 bases from J, with 19 bases between. This CDR3 is CASSRRDLGPETQYF. The CDR3 DNA follows: TGTGCCAGCAGTCGGAGGGACCTCGGACCGGAGACCCAGTACTTC.

This chain uses TRBV2 with TRBJ1-1; D is unclear. V dropped 10 bases and J dropped 1 base, with 13 bases sitting between them. CDR3 size: 13 residues. Germline lookup yields CDR1 SNHLY and CDR2 FYNNEI. The CDR3 nucleotides read TGTGCCACCGTCCTTGAGAGGAACACTGAAGCTTTCTTT. The encoded protein is CATVLERNTEAFF.

The rearrangement joins TRBV4-2 to TRBJ1-2, with a possible D match to TRBD1 (5 bases). CDR3 length equals 13 residues. The V end lost 1 base, the J end lost 7 bases, and 10 bases lay between the germline ends. Germline-derived CDR1 and CDR2 are LGHNA and YNFKEQ. CDR3 amino acids: CASSQALQGGYTF. CDR3 DNA: TGTGCCAGCAGCCAAGCTCTTCAGGGTGGCTACACCTTC.